Listed below are T cell receptor beta chains from one sample, sequenced in a study of memory CD4+ T cells and cytomegalovirus serostatus. Here immunoSEQ multiplex PCR was the method, and the copy in TCRdb shows in-frame clones only, minus some. The data show 56,000 or so clones, about three quarters seen once. The sequenced sample consisted of memory CD4+ T cells from blood. All receptors come from an adult in good health and CMV-seronegative. Some clones in this sample may be carry-over from other donors' samples. Each CDR3 is given with its conserved first and last residue. D genes are given only for firm matches. Only part of the rows carry a size: once, few, many, or a class if the clone is expanded.

abundance: .
j_gene: TRBJ1-4
d_gene: TRBD1
v_gene: TRBV5-5
CDR3nt: TGTGCCAGCAGCTTGGTAGACAGGGAGGAAAAACTGTTTTTT
CDR3aa: CASSLVDREEKLFF

abundance: .
j_gene: TRBJ1-2
d_gene: .
v_gene: TRBV27
CDR3nt: TGTGCCAGCAGTCTGAACGAAAACTATGGCTACACCTTC
CDR3aa: CASSLNENYGYTF

abundance: .
j_gene: TRBJ2-3
d_gene: .
v_gene: TRBV6-5
CDR3nt: TGTGCCAGCAGTTACTCCTTACACGCAGATACGCAGTATTTT
CDR3aa: CASSYSLHADTQYF

abundance: .
j_gene: TRBJ1-2
d_gene: .
v_gene: TRBV2
CDR3nt: TGTGCCAGCAGCCTCGGGAGGCCTACTAACTATGGCTACACCTTC
CDR3aa: CASSLGRPTNYGYTF

abundance: .
j_gene: TRBJ1-1
d_gene: .
v_gene: TRBV30
CDR3nt: TGTGCCTGGAGTGTGCTTAAGGGACATAAGCGAACTGAAGCTTTCTTT
CDR3aa: CAWSVLKGHKRTEAFF

abundance: .
j_gene: TRBJ2-6
d_gene: .
v_gene: TRBV5-8
CDR3nt: TGTGCCAGCAGCTTGGAACGGGGGATCGCGGTTGGGGCCAACGTCCTGACTTTC
CDR3aa: CASSLERGIAVGANVLTF

abundance: .
j_gene: TRBJ2-5
d_gene: TRBD1
v_gene: TRBV5-1
CDR3nt: TGCGCCAGCAGCTGGGGACAGGGTCAAGAGACCCAGTACTTC
CDR3aa: CASSWGQGQETQYF

abundance: .
j_gene: TRBJ1-1
d_gene: .
v_gene: TRBV4-2
CDR3nt: TGTGCCAGCAGCCAAGGGGGGGCAGCTACGTCTGAAGCTTTCTTT
CDR3aa: CASSQGGAATSEAFF

abundance: medium-sized
j_gene: TRBJ1-6
d_gene: TRBD1
v_gene: TRBV29-1
CDR3nt: TGCAGCGCCCGAGGACAGGAAAATTCACCCCTCCACTTT
CDR3aa: CSARGQENSPLHF

abundance: .
j_gene: TRBJ2-7
d_gene: TRBD2
v_gene: TRBV2
CDR3nt: TGTGCCAGCCAGCGGGGGGAAGCCTACGAGCAGTACTTC
CDR3aa: CASQRGEAYEQYF

abundance: .
j_gene: TRBJ1-5
d_gene: TRBD1
v_gene: TRBV7-8
CDR3nt: TGTGCCAGCAGCCTATACCGGGACAGGGTCGGGCAGCCCCAGCATTTT
CDR3aa: CASSLYRDRVGQPQHF

abundance: .
j_gene: TRBJ2-6
d_gene: .
v_gene: TRBV6-6
CDR3nt: TGTGCCAGCAAGAGGGCCTCTGGGGCCAACGTCCTGACTTTC
CDR3aa: CASKRASGANVLTF

abundance: .
j_gene: TRBJ1-2
d_gene: TRBD1
v_gene: TRBV27
CDR3nt: TGTGCCAGCAGTCCACGGACAGGGTGGGGCTATGGCTACACCTTC
CDR3aa: CASSPRTGWGYGYTF

abundance: .
j_gene: TRBJ1-1
d_gene: .
v_gene: TRBV9
CDR3nt: TGTGCCAGCAGAAGAGACAGCTGGAACACTGAAGCTTTCTTT
CDR3aa: CASRRDSWNTEAFF

abundance: once
j_gene: TRBJ2-7
d_gene: TRBD2
v_gene: TRBV11-1
CDR3nt: TGTGCCAGCAGCTTTCGGGAAGGGACTAGCGGGAGAAGCGAGCAGTACTTC
CDR3aa: CASSFREGTSGRSEQYF

abundance: few
j_gene: TRBJ2-7
d_gene: .
v_gene: TRBV5-1
CDR3nt: TGCGCCAGCAGCTTGGGAGTCAGGGCGGGGCCCAGTTCCTACGAGCAGTACTTC
CDR3aa: CASSLGVRAGPSSYEQYF

abundance: .
j_gene: TRBJ2-5
d_gene: .
v_gene: TRBV5-1
CDR3nt: TGCGCCAGCAGCTTGGTTAGGGGGGGGAAAGAGACCCAGTACTTC
CDR3aa: CASSLVRGGKETQYF

abundance: .
j_gene: TRBJ1-2
d_gene: TRBD1
v_gene: TRBV10-2
CDR3nt: TGCGCCAGCAGTGGATTAACGGGACAGGGCGTCTATGGCTACACCTTC
CDR3aa: CASSGLTGQGVYGYTF

abundance: .
j_gene: TRBJ2-7
d_gene: TRBD2
v_gene: TRBV5-1
CDR3nt: TGCGCCAGCAGCCCCGCGGCAGGACTAGCCCTATACGAGCAGTACTTC
CDR3aa: CASSPAAGLALYEQYF

abundance: .
j_gene: TRBJ2-3
d_gene: .
v_gene: TRBV9
CDR3nt: TGTGCCAGCAGCGTAGCGGCTGAAGGGGATACGCAGTATTTT
CDR3aa: CASSVAAEGDTQYF

abundance: few
j_gene: TRBJ1-1
d_gene: .
v_gene: TRBV19
CDR3nt: TGTGCCAGTTTAGGCCGGGCCACCAACACTGAAGCTTTCTTT
CDR3aa: CASLGRATNTEAFF

abundance: few
j_gene: TRBJ1-1
d_gene: .
v_gene: TRBV6-5
CDR3nt: TGTGCCAGCAGCCTTCAAACAGGCACTGAAGCTTTCTTT
CDR3aa: CASSLQTGTEAFF

abundance: .
j_gene: TRBJ1-4
d_gene: TRBD1
v_gene: TRBV19
CDR3nt: TGTGCCAGTAGGACCCCAGGGGGCCGAGCTAATGAAAAACTGTTTTTT
CDR3aa: CASRTPGGRANEKLFF

abundance: .
j_gene: TRBJ2-1
d_gene: .
v_gene: TRBV29-1
CDR3nt: TGCAGCGTTGAAGATACGCGAACAGGGAAGTACAATGAGCAGTTCTTC
CDR3aa: CSVEDTRTGKYNEQFF

abundance: .
j_gene: TRBJ2-7
d_gene: .
v_gene: TRBV11-2
CDR3nt: TGTGCCAGCAGCAGTCTTGCTGGCCACAACTCCTACGAGCAGTACTTC
CDR3aa: CASSSLAGHNSYEQYF

abundance: .
j_gene: TRBJ1-4
d_gene: TRBD1
v_gene: TRBV5-5
CDR3nt: TGTGCCAGCAGCTCAGACAGGGGGCGCCTGGGGCTGTTTTTT
CDR3aa: CASSSDRGRLGLFF

abundance: .
j_gene: TRBJ1-2
d_gene: .
v_gene: TRBV6-4
CDR3nt: TGTGCCAGCAGTAGAGGATTAAACTATGGCTACACCTTC
CDR3aa: CASSRGLNYGYTF

abundance: .
j_gene: TRBJ2-7
d_gene: .
v_gene: TRBV2
CDR3nt: TGTGCCAGCAGTGAAGATGGACAGGAGCAGTACTTC
CDR3aa: CASSEDGQEQYF

abundance: .
j_gene: TRBJ2-7
d_gene: .
v_gene: TRBV7-8
CDR3nt: TGTGCCAGCAGCCCTGATAGGCACGGGGCGCAGTACTTC
CDR3aa: CASSPDRHGAQYF

abundance: few
j_gene: TRBJ1-4
d_gene: .
v_gene: TRBV9
CDR3nt: TGTGCCAGCCGGGCCTCGGGCGATGAAAAACTGTTTTTT
CDR3aa: CASRASGDEKLFF

abundance: few
j_gene: TRBJ1-5
d_gene: TRBD1
v_gene: TRBV7-2
CDR3nt: TGTGCCAGCAGCAACGACAGGGGCCAGCCCCAGCATTTT
CDR3aa: CASSNDRGQPQHF

abundance: .
j_gene: TRBJ1-1
d_gene: .
v_gene: TRBV18
CDR3nt: TGTGCCAGCTCACCACCGGACAATCGGAACACTGAAGCTTTCTTT
CDR3aa: CASSPPDNRNTEAFF

abundance: few
j_gene: TRBJ1-1
d_gene: .
v_gene: TRBV12-5
CDR3nt: TGTGCTAGTGGTCCCTGGACCGCGAACACTGAAGCTTTCTTT
CDR3aa: CASGPWTANTEAFF

abundance: .
j_gene: TRBJ1-2
d_gene: .
v_gene: TRBV7-2
CDR3nt: TGTGCCAGCAGCTTCTCGACCTGGACTAACTATGGCTACACCTTC
CDR3aa: CASSFSTWTNYGYTF

abundance: .
j_gene: TRBJ1-3
d_gene: TRBD1
v_gene: TRBV7-9
CDR3nt: TGTGCCAGCAGGCCGGGACAGGGCCTGGATGGAAACACCATATATTTT
CDR3aa: CASRPGQGLDGNTIYF

abundance: .
j_gene: TRBJ1-1
d_gene: .
v_gene: TRBV30
CDR3nt: TGTGCCTCTAATTGGAACACTGAAGCTTTCTTT
CDR3aa: CASNWNTEAFF

abundance: .
j_gene: TRBJ1-1
d_gene: .
v_gene: TRBV4-3
CDR3nt: TGCGCCAGCAGCCAAGATCGGGCAGGGTGGTCACGTGGAGCTTTCTTT
CDR3aa: CASSQDRAGWSRGAFF

abundance: .
j_gene: TRBJ1-4
d_gene: .
v_gene: TRBV19
CDR3nt: TGTGCCAGTACCCGGGGCCAGAGGAATGAAAAACTGTTTTTT
CDR3aa: CASTRGQRNEKLFF

abundance: .
j_gene: TRBJ2-2
d_gene: TRBD1
v_gene: TRBV10-3
CDR3nt: TGTGCCATCAGTGCAAGCGCCGGGACAGGGTTTTTGGGGGAGCTGTTTTTT
CDR3aa: CAISASAGTGFLGELFF

abundance: once
j_gene: TRBJ2-7
d_gene: TRBD2
v_gene: TRBV7-2
CDR3nt: TGTGCCAGCAGCTTAGTACTAGCGGGAGCTAACGAGCAGTACTTC
CDR3aa: CASSLVLAGANEQYF

abundance: .
j_gene: TRBJ2-5
d_gene: .
v_gene: TRBV7-9
CDR3nt: TGTGCCAGCAGCTCAAACACGGGAGAGACCCAGTACTTC
CDR3aa: CASSSNTGETQYF

abundance: once
j_gene: TRBJ2-5
d_gene: TRBD2
v_gene: TRBV7-2
CDR3nt: TGTGCCAGCAGCCTCTTTGCGGGAGAGGGGACCCAGTACTTC
CDR3aa: CASSLFAGEGTQYF

abundance: .
j_gene: TRBJ2-5
d_gene: .
v_gene: TRBV5-1
CDR3nt: TGCGCCAGCAGCATGATGAAGGGTCAAGAGACCCAGTACTTC
CDR3aa: CASSMMKGQETQYF

abundance: .
j_gene: TRBJ1-1
d_gene: .
v_gene: TRBV19
CDR3nt: TGTGCCAGTAAGCCTTTTAGGAACACTGAAGCTTTCTTT
CDR3aa: CASKPFRNTEAFF

abundance: few
j_gene: TRBJ2-7
d_gene: .
v_gene: TRBV7-2
CDR3nt: TGTGCCAGCAGCTTCTCCGCAGGGAGTGTGGCCTACGAGCAGTACTTC
CDR3aa: CASSFSAGSVAYEQYF

abundance: once
j_gene: TRBJ2-5
d_gene: TRBD2
v_gene: TRBV7-2
CDR3nt: TGTGCCAGCAGCCTCACCCTGCAGCGGGGGGGTGTGGAGACCCAGTACTTC
CDR3aa: CASSLTLQRGGVETQYF

abundance: few
j_gene: TRBJ2-2
d_gene: .
v_gene: TRBV10-3
CDR3nt: TGTGCCACCGAATCGACGGGACACTCTAACACCGGGGAGCTGTTTTTT
CDR3aa: CATESTGHSNTGELFF

abundance: .
j_gene: TRBJ1-2
d_gene: .
v_gene: TRBV21-1
CDR3nt: TGTGCCAGCAGCAAGGTCTTAAGCAGGACGGTATTC
CDR3aa: CASSKVLSRTVF

abundance: .
j_gene: TRBJ1-3
d_gene: TRBD1
v_gene: TRBV6-1
CDR3nt: TGTGCCAGCAGTGGGGGGCAGGGGGGATCTGGAAACACCATATATTTT
CDR3aa: CASSGGQGGSGNTIYF

abundance: .
j_gene: TRBJ2-1
d_gene: .
v_gene: TRBV7-9
CDR3nt: TGTGCCAGCAGCGTAGGACTCCTAGCTTCCTACAATGAGCAGTTCTTC
CDR3aa: CASSVGLLASYNEQFF

abundance: .
j_gene: TRBJ2-1
d_gene: .
v_gene: TRBV5-1
CDR3nt: TGCGCCAGCAGCTTGGGGGGGGACAATGAGCAGTTCTTC
CDR3aa: CASSLGGDNEQFF

abundance: .
j_gene: TRBJ2-5
d_gene: .
v_gene: TRBV19
CDR3nt: TGTGCCAGTAGTATAGGGATAGAAGTGAGGGGCCAAGAGACCCAGTACTTC
CDR3aa: CASSIGIEVRGQETQYF

abundance: .
j_gene: TRBJ2-5
d_gene: .
v_gene: TRBV6-1
CDR3nt: TGTGCCAGCAGGTTCCAGGGCCAAGAGACCCAGTACTTC
CDR3aa: CASRFQGQETQYF

abundance: .
j_gene: TRBJ1-1
d_gene: .
v_gene: TRBV5-3
CDR3nt: TGTGCCAGAAGCTCCCTTTGGCGAGAGTTCACTGAAGCTTTCTTT
CDR3aa: CARSSLWREFTEAFF

abundance: .
j_gene: TRBJ2-2
d_gene: .
v_gene: TRBV7-9
CDR3nt: TGTGCCAGCAGCCCCCGAAGGAAGGGGGGGCAGAACACCGGGGAGCTGTTTTTT
CDR3aa: CASSPRRKGGQNTGELFF

abundance: .
j_gene: TRBJ1-6
d_gene: .
v_gene: TRBV5-4
CDR3nt: TGTGCCAGCAGCTTGGATGTGGGTTCACCCCTCCACTTT
CDR3aa: CASSLDVGSPLHF

abundance: .
j_gene: TRBJ2-5
d_gene: .
v_gene: TRBV30
CDR3nt: TGTGCCTGGAGTGAGGGGGGGTCTGGAAAAAAGACCCAGTACTTC
CDR3aa: CAWSEGGSGKKTQYF

abundance: few
j_gene: TRBJ1-5
d_gene: .
v_gene: TRBV25-1
CDR3nt: TGTGCCAGCAGTGAATTCAATCAGCCCCAGCATTTT
CDR3aa: CASSEFNQPQHF

abundance: .
j_gene: TRBJ2-3
d_gene: TRBD2
v_gene: TRBV11-3
CDR3nt: TGTGCCAGCAGCCCCGGACTAGCGGGGGGTACAGATACGCAGTATTTT
CDR3aa: CASSPGLAGGTDTQYF